This T cell receptor beta chain was profiled in a study of blood T cell repertoires in COVID-19. Across the whole study: The samples span acute and convalescent COVID-19 from the United States, Italy and Spain.

The CDR3 spans 14 residues. Trimming cost V 3 bases and J 8 bases; bases outside gene matches: 8. Germline CDR1 SEHNR, CDR2 FQNEAQ (reference sequence). As originally analysed: It was from reference gene primer amplification that nucleated cell counts were estimated. Profiling relied on immunoSEQ multiplex PCR, and the TCRdb table lists in-frame clones only, not all of them. That table gives V, J and clone size, and the DNA gave D and trimming. This repertoire shows 200,000 to 250,000 clones, around 80% found once; its top ten account for 15% to 20%. The sequence was obtained from an elderly woman with active or convalescent COVID-19. The material sequenced was peripheral blood. The chain carries TRBV7-9 and TRBJ1-2, with 8 bases lining up with TRBD1. The CDR3 sequence: CASSFLMTGEGYTF. In DNA, the CDR3 is TGTGCCAGCAGCTTCCTAATGACAGGGGAGGGCTACACCTTC.